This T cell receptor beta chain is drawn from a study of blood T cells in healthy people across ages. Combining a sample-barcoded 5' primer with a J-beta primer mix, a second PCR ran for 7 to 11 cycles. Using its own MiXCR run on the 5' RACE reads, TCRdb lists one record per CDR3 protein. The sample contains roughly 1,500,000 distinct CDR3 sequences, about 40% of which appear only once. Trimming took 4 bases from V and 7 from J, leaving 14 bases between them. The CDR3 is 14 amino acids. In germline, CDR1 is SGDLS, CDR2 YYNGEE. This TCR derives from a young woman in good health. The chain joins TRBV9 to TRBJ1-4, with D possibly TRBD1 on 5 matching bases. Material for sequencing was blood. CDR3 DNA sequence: TGTGCCAGCAGCTTGGGCCTAGGGGTTGAAAAACTGTTTTTT. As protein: CASSLGLGVEKLFF. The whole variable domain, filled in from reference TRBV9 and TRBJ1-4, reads DSGVTQTPKHLITATGQRVTLRCSPRSGDLSVYWYQQSLDQGLQFLIQYYNGEERAKGNILERFSAQQFPDLHSELNLSSLELGDSALYFCASSLGLGVEKLFFGSGTQLSVL.